What follows are 22 T cell receptor beta chains derived from one specimen sequenced in a study of circulating and synovial CD4+ cells in juvenile arthritis. Using immunoSEQ multiplex PCR, the repertoire was profiled, and TCRdb retains in-frame clones only, with some absent. The sample includes a few thousand clones, roughly 90% of them seen just once. Input material: HLA-DR+ CD4+ T cells from blood. Subset meaning: circulating pathogenic-like lymphocytes, sorted as HLA-DR+CD14-CD3+CD4+CD25low/- blood T cells. The receptors shown here come from a human donor with juvenile idiopathic arthritis.

The chain combines TRBV25-1 with TRBJ2-2, with a weak D call TRBD2 (5 bases). The CDR3 loop spans 16 amino acids. Trimming pared 1 base from V and 4 bases from J, leaving 13 bases between. Germline CDR1 MGHDK, CDR2 SYGVNS. CDR3 sequence: CASSESTARGTGELFF. CDR3 DNA sequence: TGTGCCAGCAGTGAATCGACCGCACGGGGCACCGGGGAGCTGTTTTTT.

This chain connects TRBV4-3 to TRBJ1-2, with D tentatively TRBD1 (5 bases). Looked up from germline, CDR1 is LGHNA and CDR2 is YSLEER. The CDR3 consists of 16 residues. The V end lost 0 bases, the J end lost 4 bases, and 15 bases lay between the germline ends. CDR3 sequence (DNA): TGCGCCAGCAGCCAAGATTTCCGGGCGGGGGGCTATGGCTACACCTTC. It is translated as CASSQDFRAGGYGYTF.

In the case of this clone: Given the absence of the conserved phenylalanine or tryptophan at the CDR3 end, a read error is likely. It is unclear where the CDR3 begins or ends on the DNA, so no DNA is shown, and the CDR3 is as TCRdb lists it. The chain is built from TRBV6-6 and TRBJ1-2. The CDR3 is 15 residues long, counting both termini. Germline V gene lookup returns CDR1 MNHNY and CDR2 SVGAGI (reference sequence). The chain's CDR3 is CASSSGGVGVPPSFI.

This sequence joins TRBV6-5 and TRBJ2-5; a possible D gene is TRBD1 (6 bases). CDR3 length: 14 amino acids. CDR1 and CDR2 (germline): MNHEY, SVGAGI. Between the trimmed V and J ends, which lost 6 bases and 6 bases, there was a span of 17 bases. In nucleotides, the CDR3 is TGTGCCAGCAGGCCCATTGTCCAGGGGCAGACCCAGTACTTC. It yields the protein CASRPIVQGQTQYF.

This clone was recorded a few times. The J gene is TRBJ1-1, the V gene TRBV7-2; the D is unclear. V lost 6 bases, J lost 2 bases, and 4 bases lay in between. Germline CDR1 and CDR2: SGHTA and FQGNSA. The CDR3 is made up of 11 amino acids. CDR3 DNA sequence: TGTGCCAGCAGTAGAAACACTGAAGCTTTCTTT. Translation gives CASSRNTEAFF.

This chain uses TRBV11-3 with TRBJ2-3, with TRBD2 matching 13 bases. Germline values: CDR1 SGHNT, CDR2 YENEEA. J lost 5 bases, V lost 4 bases, and 6 bases had no gene match. The CDR3 is 16 amino acids. CDR3 sequence (DNA): TGTGCCAGCAGCTATTCCGGGACTAGCGGGGAAGATACGCAGTATTTT. It yields the protein CASSYSGTSGEDTQYF.

The chain is built from TRBV19 and TRBJ2-2; a possible D gene is TRBD1 (6 bases). The germline V and J ends were trimmed by 10 bases and 0 bases, with 15 bases remaining between them. Germline-derived CDR1 and CDR2 are LNHDA and SQIVND (reference sequence). This CDR3 region has 15 residues. Written as DNA, the CDR3 is TGTGCCACCCTTTTGGGGGACACGAACACCGGGGAGCTGTTTTTT. As protein: CATLLGDTNTGELFF.

The chain couples TRBV2 to TRBJ2-7, with TRBD1 identical over 7 bases. CDR1 and CDR2 (germline): SNHLY, FYNNEI. The CDR3 is 12 residues long. V lost 8 bases to trimming and J lost 2 bases; unmatched junction nucleotides: 3. The CDR3 DNA reads TGTGCCAGCTCAAGGGGGCCCTACGAGCAGTACTTC. Its translation: CASSRGPYEQYF.

This sequence joins TRBV5-4 and TRBJ1-1, with 7 nucleotides matching TRBD1. This CDR3 spans 16 amino acids. CDR1 and CDR2 from the germline V gene are SGHNT and YYREEE (reference sequence). J gave up 5 bases and V 4 bases, and 14 bases lay outside the gene matches. DNA of the CDR3: TGTGCCAGCAGCCCCACTGGAGGAGGCAGGGGGACTGAAGCTTTCTTT. Amino acid sequence: CASSPTGGGRGTEAFF.

This sequence joins TRBV4-2 and TRBJ2-3; D may be TRBD2 (6 bases). Trimming pared 8 bases from V and 9 bases from J, leaving 18 bases between. The CDR3 is 13 residues long. Germline V gene sequence: CDR1 LGHNA, CDR2 YNFKEQ. CDR3: CASDAPGVRTQYF. CDR3 nucleotide sequence: TGTGCCAGCGACGCGCCGGGGGTGAGAACGCAGTATTTT.

This chain links TRBV5-4 with TRBJ1-2, with D possibly matching TRBD1 (5 bases). From germline, CDR1 is SGHNT and CDR2 YYREEE (reference sequence). The CDR3 is 15 residues long. Trimming stripped 0 bases from V and 4 bases from J, with 13 bases between. The CDR3 DNA reads TGTGCCAGCAGCTTGGCCGGGGGAATCCGCTATGGCTACACCTTC. This translates into CASSLAGGIRYGYTF.

The rearrangement uses TRBV5-1 and TRBJ2-3, with no clear D. The ends were cut back, 2 bases at V and 0 bases at J, with 4 bases in the middle. CDR3 length equals 13 residues. The germline V gene has CDR1 SGHRS and CDR2 YFSETQ. CDR3 loop: CASSFSSTDTQYF. The CDR3 nucleotides are TGCGCCAGCAGCTTCTCTAGCACAGATACGCAGTATTTT.

The chain has TRBV7-9 and TRBJ2-2, with 9 positions matching TRBD1. This CDR3 has 15 residues. Losses at the gene ends were 4 bases for V and 5 bases for J; bases not matched to a gene: 5. Germline lookup yields CDR1 SEHNR and CDR2 FQNEAQ (reference sequence). CDR3 sequence reads: CASSYDRGRTGELFF. The CDR3 DNA reads TGTGCCAGCAGCTACGACAGGGGGAGGACCGGGGAGCTGTTTTTT.

V is TRBV27 and J is TRBJ2-5; D is possibly TRBD1 (6 bases). The CDR3 totals 14 residues. Germline lookup yields CDR1 MNHEY and CDR2 SMNVEV (reference sequence). V lost 3 bases and J 2 bases, leaving 10 bases between the germline ends. For the CDR3, the DNA is TGTGCCAGCAGTTTTACAGGGCCACAAGAGACCCAGTACTTC. It specifies CASSFTGPQETQYF.

The chain has TRBV7-8 and TRBJ2-1, with D tentatively TRBD2 (7 bases). The CDR3 loop spans 18 amino acids. V was pared by 2 bases and J by 6 bases, with 23 bases between. Germline loops: CDR1 SGHVS, CDR2 FQNEAQ. For the CDR3, the DNA is TGTGCCAGCAGCTTACTAAACCTCGGGGCGGGGGCCTCCAATGAGCAGTTCTTC. It yields the protein CASSLLNLGAGASNEQFF.

This sequence joins TRBV11-1 and TRBJ1-6; no firm D call. Looked up from germline, CDR1 is SGHAT and CDR2 is FQDESV (reference sequence). Trimming took 1 base from V and 11 from J, leaving 9 bases between them. The CDR3 consists of 13 residues. CDR3 nucleotides: TGTGCCAGCAGCTTAGTCTCAGAGGCACCCCTCCACTTT. It specifies CASSLVSEAPLHF. Using reference TRBV11-1 and TRBJ1-6 for the parts outside the CDR3, the full variable domain is EAEVAQSPRYKITEKSQAVAFWCDPISGHATLYWYRQILGQGPELLVQFQDESVVDDSQLPKDRFSAERLKGVDSTLKIQPAELGDSAMYLCASSLVSEAPLHFGNGTRLTVT.

As to this clone: Other nucleotide sequences in the sample specify the same CDR3. This sequence joins TRBV7-9 and TRBJ1-6; D remains ambiguous. Germline V lookup: CDR1 SEHNR, CDR2 FQNEAQ (reference sequence). V was pared by 5 bases and J by 4 bases, with 15 bases between. This CDR3 comprises 16 residues. CDR3 region: CASSPAGGHYNSPLHF. The DNA for the CDR3 is TGTGCCAGCAGCCCCGCTGGTGGGCATTATAATTCACCCCTCCACTTT.

The rearrangement links TRBV5-4 to TRBJ2-3; 15 bases map to TRBD2. The CDR3 contains 19 residues. With V trimmed by 3 bases and J by 2 bases, 10 bases remained unmatched. The germline V gene has CDR1 SGHNT and CDR2 YYREEE (reference sequence). CDR3 region: CASSYEGLAGGYSTDTQYF. DNA of the CDR3: TGTGCCAGCAGCTATGAGGGACTAGCGGGGGGCTATTCCACAGATACGCAGTATTTT.

The chain couples TRBV18 to TRBJ2-3; 7 positions agree with TRBD1. J lost 2 bases, V lost 6 bases, and 11 bases had no gene match. CDR1 is KGHSH, CDR2 LQKENI, per germline. The CDR3 covers 16 residues. In nucleotides, the CDR3 is TGTGCCAGCTCGACGGACAGGCGATCACACACAGATACGCAGTATTTT. It translates to CASSTDRRSHTDTQYF.

The CDR3 DNA reads TGTGCCAGCAGCTTAGCTCGCGGAGCTCACGGAGGGCAGTATTTT. This encodes CASSLARGAHGGQYF. The chain couples TRBV7-2 to TRBJ2-3; D possibly corresponds to TRBD2 (5 bases). This CDR3 is built from 15 residues. The germline V gene has CDR1 SGHTA and CDR2 FQGNSA. The V end lost 0 bases, the J end lost 11 bases, and 18 bases lay between the germline ends.

The V and J genes are TRBV5-6 and TRBJ2-7, with TRBD1 identical over 10 bases. This CDR3 comprises 15 residues. Germline trimming cut 2 bases from V and 6 bases from J; bases unmatched to any gene: 8. Per the germline V gene, CDR1 is SGHDT and CDR2 is YYEEEE. CDR3 sequence (DNA): TGTGCCAGCAGCTTATCAGACAGGGGGCACGGCGAGCAGTACTTC. The encoded protein is CASSLSDRGHGEQYF.

The chain joins TRBV5-4 to TRBJ1-1, with unresolved D. Germline V CDR1 and CDR2: SGHNT, YYREEE (reference sequence). Trimming left V 4 bases short and J 1 base short, with 17 bases between. The CDR3 length is 16 residues. This chain's CDR3 is CASSPSRGGSNTEAFF. DNA of the CDR3: TGTGCCAGCAGCCCCTCGCGTGGCGGATCGAACACTGAAGCTTTCTTT.